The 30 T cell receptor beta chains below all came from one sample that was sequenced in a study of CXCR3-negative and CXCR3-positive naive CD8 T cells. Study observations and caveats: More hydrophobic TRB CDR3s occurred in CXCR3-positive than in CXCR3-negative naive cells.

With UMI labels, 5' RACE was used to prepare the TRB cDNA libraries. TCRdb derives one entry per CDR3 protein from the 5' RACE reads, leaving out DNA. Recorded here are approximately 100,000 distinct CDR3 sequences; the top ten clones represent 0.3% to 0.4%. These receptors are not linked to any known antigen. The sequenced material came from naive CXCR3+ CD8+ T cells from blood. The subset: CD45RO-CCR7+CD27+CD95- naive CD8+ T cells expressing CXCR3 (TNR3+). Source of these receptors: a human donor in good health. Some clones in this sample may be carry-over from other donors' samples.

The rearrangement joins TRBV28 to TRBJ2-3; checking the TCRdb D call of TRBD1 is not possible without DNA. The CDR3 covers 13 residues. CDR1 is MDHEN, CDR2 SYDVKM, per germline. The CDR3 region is CASSTGNTDTQYF.

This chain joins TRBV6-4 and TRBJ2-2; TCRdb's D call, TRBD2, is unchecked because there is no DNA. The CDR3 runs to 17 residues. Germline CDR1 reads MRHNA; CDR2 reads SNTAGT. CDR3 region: CASSDSHGGAGVGELFF.

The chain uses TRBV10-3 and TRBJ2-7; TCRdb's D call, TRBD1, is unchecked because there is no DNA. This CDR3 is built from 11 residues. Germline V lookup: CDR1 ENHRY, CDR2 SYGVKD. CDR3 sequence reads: CATEGGAGQYF.

CDR3 region: CASSLSPHDGPAYEQYF. This chain joins TRBV5-1 and TRBJ2-7; TCRdb lists TRBD1, though no DNA is available to test this call. Per germline, CDR1 SGHRS and CDR2 YFSETQ. This CDR3 spans 17 amino acids.

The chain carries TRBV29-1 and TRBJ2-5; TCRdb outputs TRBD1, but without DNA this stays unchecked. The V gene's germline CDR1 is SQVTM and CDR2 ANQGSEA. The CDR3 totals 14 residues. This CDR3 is CSVTPRGQGETQYF.

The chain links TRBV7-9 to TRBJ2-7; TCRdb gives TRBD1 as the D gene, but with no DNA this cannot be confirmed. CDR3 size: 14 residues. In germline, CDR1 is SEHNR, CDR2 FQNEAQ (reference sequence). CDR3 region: CASSFQGPAYEQYF.

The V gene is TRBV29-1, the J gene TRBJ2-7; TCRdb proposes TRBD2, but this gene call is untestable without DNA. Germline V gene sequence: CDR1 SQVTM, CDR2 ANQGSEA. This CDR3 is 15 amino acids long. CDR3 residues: CSVEAASGGNYEQYF.

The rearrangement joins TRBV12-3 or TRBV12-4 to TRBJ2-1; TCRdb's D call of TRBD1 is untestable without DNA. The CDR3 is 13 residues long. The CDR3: CASSSLGTDWQFF.

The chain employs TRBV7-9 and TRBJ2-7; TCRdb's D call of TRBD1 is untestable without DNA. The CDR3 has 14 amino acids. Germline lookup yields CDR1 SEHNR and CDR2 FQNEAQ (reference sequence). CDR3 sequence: CASSSRDTAYEQYF.

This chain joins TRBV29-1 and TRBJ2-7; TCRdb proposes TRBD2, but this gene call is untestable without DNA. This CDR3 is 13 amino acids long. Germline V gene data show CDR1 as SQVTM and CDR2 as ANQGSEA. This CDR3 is CSVQLAASYEQYF.

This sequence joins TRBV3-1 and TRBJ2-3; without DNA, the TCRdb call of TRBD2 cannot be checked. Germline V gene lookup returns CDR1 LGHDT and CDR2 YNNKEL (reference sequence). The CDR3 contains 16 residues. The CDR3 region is CASSQEERFPTDTQYF.

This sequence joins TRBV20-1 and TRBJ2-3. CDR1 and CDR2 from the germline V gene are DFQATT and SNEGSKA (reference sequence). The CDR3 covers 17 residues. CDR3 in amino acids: CSARDPGRQSRTDTQYF.

The CDR3 spells CASSRDTNNEKLFF. This rearrangement joins TRBV7-9 to TRBJ1-4. Looked up from germline, CDR1 is SEHNR and CDR2 is FQNEAQ (reference sequence). The CDR3 runs 14 residues.

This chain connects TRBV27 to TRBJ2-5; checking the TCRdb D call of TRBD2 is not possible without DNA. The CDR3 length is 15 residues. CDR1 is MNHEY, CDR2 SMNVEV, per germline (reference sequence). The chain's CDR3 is CASRVLVADQETQYF.

This CDR3 reads CSARDARGIDYEQYF. The V call is TRBV20-1, the J call TRBJ2-7; TCRdb's D call, TRBD2, is unchecked because there is no DNA. The CDR3 spans 15 residues. Germline assignment: CDR1 DFQATT and CDR2 SNEGSKA (reference sequence).

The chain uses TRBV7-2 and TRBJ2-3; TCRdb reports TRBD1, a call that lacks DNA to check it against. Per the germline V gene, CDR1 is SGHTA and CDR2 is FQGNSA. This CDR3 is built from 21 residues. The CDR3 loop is CASSPLPLTGKTGTGTDTQYF.

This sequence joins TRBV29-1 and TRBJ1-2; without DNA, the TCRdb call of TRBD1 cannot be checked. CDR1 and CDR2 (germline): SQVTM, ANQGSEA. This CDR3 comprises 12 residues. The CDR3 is CSVPGTSRGYTF.

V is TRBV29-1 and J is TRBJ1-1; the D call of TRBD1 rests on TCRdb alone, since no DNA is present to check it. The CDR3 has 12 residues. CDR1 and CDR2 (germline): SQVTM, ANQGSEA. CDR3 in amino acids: CSGGQGGTEAFF. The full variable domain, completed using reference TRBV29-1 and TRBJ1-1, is SAVISQKPSRDICQRGTSLTIQCQVDSQVTMMFWYRQQPGQSLTLIATANQGSEATYESGFVIDKFPISRPNLTFSTLTVSNMSPEDSSIYLCSGGQGGTEAFFGQGTRLTVV.

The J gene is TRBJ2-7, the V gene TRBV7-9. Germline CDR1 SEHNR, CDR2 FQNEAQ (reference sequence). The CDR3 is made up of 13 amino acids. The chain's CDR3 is CASSFVGSYEQYF.

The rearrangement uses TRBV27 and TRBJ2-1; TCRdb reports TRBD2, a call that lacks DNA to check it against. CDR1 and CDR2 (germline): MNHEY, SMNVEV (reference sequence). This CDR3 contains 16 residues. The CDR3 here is CASRPSGRALYNEQFF.

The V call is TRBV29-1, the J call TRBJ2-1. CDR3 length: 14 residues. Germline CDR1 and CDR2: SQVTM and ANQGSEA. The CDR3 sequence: CSVEARISYNEQFF.

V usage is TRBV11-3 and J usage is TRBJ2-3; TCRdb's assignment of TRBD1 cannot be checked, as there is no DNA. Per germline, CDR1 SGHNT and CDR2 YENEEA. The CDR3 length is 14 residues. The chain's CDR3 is CASSPRDPGGDTQF.

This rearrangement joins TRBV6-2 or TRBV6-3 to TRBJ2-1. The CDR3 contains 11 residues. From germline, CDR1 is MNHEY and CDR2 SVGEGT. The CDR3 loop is CATASYGEQFF.

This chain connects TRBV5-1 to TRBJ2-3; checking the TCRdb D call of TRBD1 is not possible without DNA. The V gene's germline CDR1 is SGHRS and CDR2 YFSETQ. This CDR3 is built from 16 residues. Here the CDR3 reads CASSPAGTGGADTQYF.

The CDR3 is CASSNSASGVYNEQFF. The chain combines TRBV6-5 with TRBJ2-1; as DNA is missing, the TRBD2 call by TCRdb cannot be tested. CDR1 is MNHEY and CDR2 is SVGAGI in the germline V gene. CDR3 length: 16 amino acids.

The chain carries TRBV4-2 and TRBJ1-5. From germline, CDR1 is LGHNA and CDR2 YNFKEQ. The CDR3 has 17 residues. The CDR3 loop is CASSQGFTRGASQPQHF.

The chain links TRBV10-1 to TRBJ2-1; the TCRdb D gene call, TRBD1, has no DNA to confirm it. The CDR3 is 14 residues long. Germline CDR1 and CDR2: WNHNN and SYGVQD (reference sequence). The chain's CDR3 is CASSESGGGYEQFF.

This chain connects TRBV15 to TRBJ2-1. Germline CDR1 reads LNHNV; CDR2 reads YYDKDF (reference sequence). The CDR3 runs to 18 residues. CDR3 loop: CATSRGIGDPGASNEQFF. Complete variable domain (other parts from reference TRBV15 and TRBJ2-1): DAMVIQNPRYQVTQFGKPVTLSCSQTLNHNVMYWYQQKSSQAPKLLFHYYDKDFNNEADTPDNFQSRRPNTSFCFLDIRSPGLGDTAMYLCATSRGIGDPGASNEQFFGPGTRLTVL.

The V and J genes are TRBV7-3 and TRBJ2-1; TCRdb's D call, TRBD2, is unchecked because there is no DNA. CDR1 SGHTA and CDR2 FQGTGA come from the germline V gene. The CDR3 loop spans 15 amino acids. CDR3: CASSLNGLAFDEQFF.

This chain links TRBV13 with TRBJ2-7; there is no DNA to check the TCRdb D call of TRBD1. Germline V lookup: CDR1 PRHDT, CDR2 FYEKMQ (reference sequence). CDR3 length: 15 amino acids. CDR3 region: CASSLGSQGAYEQYF.